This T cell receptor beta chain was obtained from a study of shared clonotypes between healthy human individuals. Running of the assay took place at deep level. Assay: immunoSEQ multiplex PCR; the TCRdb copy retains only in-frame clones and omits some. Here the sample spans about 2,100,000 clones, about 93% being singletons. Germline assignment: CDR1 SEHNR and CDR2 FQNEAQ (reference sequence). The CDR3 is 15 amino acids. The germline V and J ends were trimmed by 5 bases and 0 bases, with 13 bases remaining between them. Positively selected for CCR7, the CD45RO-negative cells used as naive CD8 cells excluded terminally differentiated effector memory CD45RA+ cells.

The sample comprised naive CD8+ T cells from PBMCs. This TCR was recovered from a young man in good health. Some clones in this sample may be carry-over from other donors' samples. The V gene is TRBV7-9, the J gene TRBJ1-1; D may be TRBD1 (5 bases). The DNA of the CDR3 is TGTGCCAGCAGCCCCTCTCAGGGCATGAACACTGAAGCTTTCTTT. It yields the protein CASSPSQGMNTEAFF. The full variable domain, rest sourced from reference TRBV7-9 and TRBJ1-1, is DTGVSQNPRHKITKRGQNVTFRCDPISEHNRLYWYRQTLGQGPEFLTYFQNEAQLEKSRLLSDRFSAERPKGSFSTLEIQRTEQGDSAMYLCASSPSQGMNTEAFFGQGTRLTVV.